These 31 T cell receptor beta chains were sequenced from one sample in a study of blood T cell repertoires in COVID-19. TCRdb's copy holds only in-frame clones and misses some; the assay was immunoSEQ multiplex PCR. The sample comprises some 150,000 clones, over 80% of which are singletons, and around 4.8% rests with the top ten. The sequenced sample consisted of PBMCs or T cells enriched from blood (not recorded which). The receptors derive from a woman in her fifties or sixties who had recovered from COVID-19.

The rearrangement joins TRBV5-1 to TRBJ2-3; the match to TRBD2 covers 8 bases. CDR1 and CDR2 (germline): SGHRS, YFSETQ. CDR3 size: 14 residues. J gave up 6 bases and V 4 bases, and 7 bases lay outside the gene matches. The CDR3 loop is CASSPIAGLDTQYF. CDR3 sequence (DNA): TGCGCCAGCAGCCCAATAGCGGGATTGGATACGCAGTATTTT. Filled out from reference TRBV5-1 and TRBJ2-3, the complete variable domain reads KAGVTQTPRYLIKTRGQQVTLSCSPISGHRSVSWYQQTPGQGLQFLFEYFSETQRNKGNFPGRFSGRQFSNSRSEMNVSTLELGDSALYLCASSPIAGLDTQYFGPGTRLTVL.

The genes are TRBV21-1 and TRBJ2-3; the D call of TRBD2 is as the table states it, not checked on the DNA. TRBV21-1 is marked as a pseudogene. This CDR3 has 15 amino acids. The CDR3 region is CASSKGRRSTDTQYF. The CDR3 DNA reads as TGTGCCAGCAGCAAAGGGCGGAGATCCACAGATACGCAGTATTTT.

The chain's CDR3 is CASLFRQDGETQYF. The CDR3 nucleotides read TGTGCCAGCCTCTTCCGGCAGGATGGGGAGACCCAGTACTTC. The chain has TRBV7-8 and TRBJ2-5; D uncertain. This CDR3 is 14 amino acids long. V lost 8 bases to trimming and J lost 5 bases, with 18 bases between them. Germline values: CDR1 SGHVS, CDR2 FQNEAQ.

The chain couples TRBV11-2 to TRBJ2-7; a weak D match, TRBD1 (5 bases). This CDR3 has 13 amino acids. V was shortened by 5 bases and J by 4 bases, with 12 bases between the two germline ends. CDR1 is SGHAT and CDR2 is FQNNGV in the germline V gene. This chain's CDR3 is CASSLGAGYEQYV. The DNA of the CDR3 is TGTGCCAGCAGCCTAGGGGCAGGATACGAGCAGTACGTC.

This rearrangement joins TRBV7-9 to TRBJ2-2; 8 positions match TRBD2. This CDR3 has 16 residues. Germline trimming cut 5 bases from V and 3 bases from J; bases unmatched to any gene: 8. Germline values: CDR1 SEHNR, CDR2 FQNEAQ (reference sequence). The CDR3 is CASSPSGGGDTGELFF. The CDR3 nucleotides read TGTGCCAGCAGCCCCTCGGGGGGGGGAGACACCGGGGAGCTGTTTTTT.

The chain has TRBV30 and TRBJ2-2; TRBD1 might be the D (5 bases). The germline V and J ends were trimmed by 0 bases and 5 bases, with 13 bases remaining between them. Per the germline V gene, CDR1 is GTSNPN and CDR2 is SVGIG (reference sequence). The CDR3 loop spans 15 amino acids. The CDR3 reads CAWSVVGRWTGELFF. CDR3 DNA: TGTGCCTGGAGTGTGGTGGGGCGATGGACCGGGGAGCTGTTTTTT. Full variable domain (rest looked up from reference TRBV30 and TRBJ2-2): SQTIHQWPATLVQPVGSPLSLECTVEGTSNPNLYWYRQAAGRGLQLLFYSVGIGQISSEVPQNLSASRPQDRQFILSSKKLLLSDSGFYLCAWSVVGRWTGELFFGEGSRLTVL.

The chain has TRBV5-4 and TRBJ1-1, with 8 nucleotides matching TRBD1. The germline CDR1 and CDR2 sequences are SGHNT and YYREEE (reference sequence). The CDR3 is 14 amino acids. J lost 1 base, V lost 5 bases, and 4 bases had no gene match. Written as DNA, the CDR3 is TGTGCCAGCAGACCCGACAGGGGGAACACTGAAGCTTTCTTT. Translating gives CASRPDRGNTEAFF. The full variable domain, its missing parts supplied by reference TRBV5-4 and TRBJ1-1, is ETGVTQSPTHLIKTRGQQVTLRCSSQSGHNTVSWYQQALGQGPQFIFQYYREEENGRGNFPPRFSGLQFPNYSSELNVNALELDDSALYLCASRPDRGNTEAFFGQGTRLTVV.

V gene TRBV19 combines with J gene TRBJ2-1, with 12 positions matching TRBD2. Trimming cost V 5 bases and J 7 bases; bases outside gene matches: 9. Germline V gives CDR1 LNHDA, CDR2 SQIVND (reference sequence). The CDR3 contains 16 residues. CDR3 in amino acids: CASSLQLAGGRNEQFF. The CDR3 bases are TGTGCCAGTAGTCTGCAACTAGCGGGAGGACGGAATGAGCAGTTCTTC.

The CDR3 spells CASSLARGLARYNEQFF. The CDR3 region has the DNA TGTGCCAGCAGCTTAGCGCGGGGACTAGCGCGTTACAATGAGCAGTTCTTC. The chain combines TRBV7-2 with TRBJ2-1, with 10 bases identical to TRBD2. From germline, CDR1 is SGHTA and CDR2 FQGNSA. The CDR3 has 17 residues. The trim removed 0 bases at V and 4 bases at J, leaving 6 bases unmatched.

This clone occurred a few times. The chain uses TRBV5-3 and TRBJ2-7; 7 nucleotides line up with TRBD2. TRBV5-3 is placed among ORFs of uncertain function. This CDR3 has 16 amino acids. With V trimmed by 0 bases and J by 2 bases, 8 bases remained unmatched. DNA of the CDR3: TGTGCCAGAAGCTTGGTAGGGCTAGCGGCTCCCTACGAGCAGTACGTC. Encoded protein: CARSLVGLAAPYEQYV.

The chain joins TRBV5-1 to TRBJ1-5; perhaps TRBD1 as D (6 bases). Germline assignment: CDR1 SGHRS and CDR2 YFSETQ. The CDR3 has 20 amino acids. The V and J ends lost 4 bases and 2 bases respectively, with 28 bases between them. The CDR3 loop is CASSQSPDSSLRGCNQPQHF. The CDR3 nucleotides read TGCGCCAGCAGCCAATCCCCGGACAGCTCTTTAAGGGGATGCAATCAGCCCCAGCATTTT.

The chain links TRBV27 to TRBJ1-2, with a weak D call TRBD1 (6 bases). This CDR3 is built from 13 residues. The germline gives CDR1 MNHEY, CDR2 SMNVEV (reference sequence). The V end lost 1 base, the J end lost 7 bases, and 10 bases lay between the germline ends. CDR3 nucleotide sequence: TGTGCCAGCAGTTTATGGGGGCGCGTTGGCTACACCTTC. Protein product: CASSLWGRVGYTF.

V usage is TRBV28 and J usage is TRBJ1-1; TRBD1 aligns across 8 bases. The length of the CDR3 is 15 residues. The J segment lost 0 bases and the V segment lost 5 bases, leaving 5 bases of the junction unmatched. Germline CDR1 is MDHEN and CDR2 is SYDVKM. The DNA of the CDR3 is TGTGCCAGCAGTCGAGCGACAGGGGTGAACACTGAAGCTTTCTTT. Amino acids: CASSRATGVNTEAFF.

This chain connects TRBV19 to TRBJ1-3; 7 bases map to TRBD1. V lost 5 bases and J lost 7; bases outside the gene matches: 5. The germline V gene encodes CDR1 LNHDA and CDR2 SQIVND (reference sequence). This CDR3 contains 13 residues. The CDR3 DNA is TGTGCCAGTAGTCCAGGGGGTCGGAACACCATATATTTT. Translation: CASSPGGRNTIYF.

This chain uses TRBV19 with TRBJ1-5; D not resolved. Germline lookup yields CDR1 LNHDA and CDR2 SQIVND (reference sequence). Trimming stripped 0 bases from V and 0 bases from J, with 27 bases between. The CDR3 is 22 amino acids. DNA of the CDR3: TGTGCCAGTAGTATAGACAGCCCCGGGTTTGGCACCGAGGGCTATAGCAATCAGCCCCAGCATTTT. It specifies CASSIDSPGFGTEGYSNQPQHF.

The chain couples TRBV2 to TRBJ2-6, with 11 bases that match TRBD1. The CDR3 is made up of 16 amino acids. Germline loops: CDR1 SNHLY, CDR2 FYNNEI. The V gene end was trimmed by 7 bases and the J gene end by 0 bases; junction bases not matched to a gene: 2. The CDR3 protein is CASNGQGASGANVLTF. CDR3 bases: TGTGCCAGCAACGGACAGGGGGCCTCTGGGGCCAACGTCCTGACTTTC.

V usage is TRBV28 and J usage is TRBJ1-6, with D possibly TRBD1 on 6 matching bases. CDR1 and CDR2 (germline): MDHEN, SYDVKM. CDR3 length equals 15 residues. The V and J ends lost 9 bases and 7 bases respectively, with 19 bases between them. The CDR3 is CASSGPGVRNSPLHF. The CDR3 DNA reads TGTGCCAGTTCGGGTCCAGGGGTGCGGAATTCACCCCTCCACTTT.

The V call is TRBV28, the J call TRBJ1-5, with D uncertain. Between the trimmed V and J ends, which lost 6 bases and 7 bases, there was a span of 19 bases. The V gene's germline CDR1 is MDHEN and CDR2 SYDVKM. The CDR3 contains 15 residues. The CDR3 nucleotides read TGTGCCAGCAGCCTTCCTGGAGACCGAGGCCAGCCCCAGCATTTT. Translating gives CASSLPGDRGQPQHF.

This clone appeared once. V and J are TRBV2 and TRBJ1-1, with D uncertain. The CDR3 is 14 amino acids. V lost 2 bases and J lost 3, with 10 bases in between. Germline CDR1 and CDR2: SNHLY and FYNNEI. CDR3 in DNA: TGTGCCAGCAGTGAACGGCGGGAGGACACTGAAGCTTTCTTT. Its protein product is CASSERREDTEAFF.

The gene calls are TRBV4-1 and TRBJ1-1, with D unresolved. Germline lookup yields CDR1 MGHRA and CDR2 YSYEKL. This CDR3 spans 13 amino acids. V was pared by 4 bases and J by 4 bases, with 10 bases between. As DNA, the CDR3 is TGCGCCAGCAGCCTAAGTGGAGGCACTGAAGCTTTCTTT. Translating it yields CASSLSGGTEAFF.

This clone was recorded only once. The genes are TRBV5-1 and TRBJ2-2, with TRBD2 identical over 9 bases. The CDR3 contains 14 residues. V gave up 4 bases and J gave up 5 bases; unmatched junction bases: 3. Germline loops: CDR1 SGHRS, CDR2 YFSETQ. The CDR3 here is CASSPGLATGELFF. The CDR3 region has the DNA TGCGCCAGCAGCCCTGGACTAGCGACCGGGGAGCTGTTTTTT.

This clone has a handful of counts. The J gene is TRBJ1-2, the V gene TRBV14; 8 positions match TRBD1. The trim removed 4 bases at V and 4 bases at J, leaving 8 bases unmatched. Germline CDR1 reads SGHDN; CDR2 reads FVKESK. The CDR3 loop spans 15 amino acids. In DNA, the CDR3 is TGTGCCAGCAGCCCGGGACAGGATAGGGGCTATGGCTACACCTTC. It specifies CASSPGQDRGYGYTF.

The chain has TRBV11-2 and TRBJ2-7; no reliable D call. V lost 5 bases and J 6 bases, leaving 8 bases between the germline ends. The CDR3 runs 11 residues. Germline V gene lookup returns CDR1 SGHAT and CDR2 FQNNGV. CDR3 bases: TGTGCCAGCAGCGAAGCTCTCGAGCAGTACGTC. As protein: CASSEALEQYV.

The chain employs TRBV11-2 and TRBJ1-2; D not certain. There are 13 residues in the CDR3. CDR1 SGHAT and CDR2 FQNNGV come from the germline V gene. Between the trimmed V and J ends, which lost 7 bases and 8 bases, there was a span of 17 bases. CDR3: CASTYAYQAGYTF. The DNA for the CDR3 is TGTGCCAGCACCTATGCCTACCAGGCGGGCTACACCTTC.

The gene calls are TRBV18 and TRBJ1-6; TRBD1 matches 8 bases. The V segment lost 5 bases and the J segment 10 bases; nucleotides outside the gene matches: 10. Germline V gives CDR1 KGHSH, CDR2 LQKENI. The CDR3 runs to 15 residues. The CDR3 here is CASSRDRGWGSPLHF. CDR3 in DNA: TGTGCCAGCTCAAGAGACAGGGGCTGGGGCTCACCCCTCCACTTT.

This rearrangement joins TRBV6-2 or TRBV6-3 to TRBJ1-2, with 8 bases matching TRBD1. Per germline, CDR1 MNHEY and CDR2 SVGEGT. J was trimmed by 3 bases and V by 5 bases; bases with no gene match: 11. This CDR3 has 16 residues. CDR3: CASSDGQGSLYYGYTF. DNA for the CDR3: TGTGCCAGCAGTGACGGACAGGGATCCCTCTACTATGGCTACACCTTC.

The chain recombines TRBV12-3 or TRBV12-4 with TRBJ2-1; D remains ambiguous. The CDR3 has 11 residues. Deletions cut 4 bases from V and 8 bases from J, with 6 bases between. The CDR3 coding sequence is TGTGCCAGCAGTTACACCGATGAGCAGTTCTTC. Protein sequence: CASSYTDEQFF.

The rearrangement links TRBV5-4 to TRBJ1-1; the D gene is possibly TRBD1 (6 bases). Looked up from germline, CDR1 is SGHNT and CDR2 is YYREEE (reference sequence). This CDR3 has 15 amino acids. V gave up 4 bases and J gave up 5 bases, with 18 bases separating them. The CDR3 nucleotides read TGTGCCAGCAGCGTACCCAGGGGTAGCAGAACTGAAGCTTTCTTT. Protein product: CASSVPRGSRTEAFF.

The J gene is TRBJ2-3, the V gene TRBV5-4; D unclear. Per the germline V gene, CDR1 is SGHNT and CDR2 is YYREEE (reference sequence). The CDR3 sequence is 15 residues long. The V gene lost 0 bases and the J gene lost 2 bases, with 10 bases spanning the gap. The CDR3 bases are TGTGCCAGCAGCTTGGGTGGAGATACCACAGATACGCAGTATTTT. As protein: CASSLGGDTTDTQYF.

This clone was counted a single time. The chain employs TRBV13 and TRBJ2-7; 10 bases map to TRBD1. Germline trimming cut 2 bases from V and 0 bases from J; bases unmatched to any gene: 1. This CDR3 region has 15 residues. The germline V gene encodes CDR1 PRHDT and CDR2 FYEKMQ (reference sequence). CDR3 in DNA: TGTGCCAGCAGCTTACGGGACAGGGGCTCCTACGAGCAGTACGTC. This codes for CASSLRDRGSYEQYV.

A few counts support this clone. The J gene is TRBJ1-3, the V gene TRBV3-1 (or the pseudogene TRBV3-2); D uncertain. The CDR3 consists of 13 residues. CDR1 LGHDT and CDR2 YNNKEL come from the germline V gene (reference sequence). Trimming stripped 4 bases from V and 0 bases from J, with 4 bases between. CDR3 sequence: CASSPSSGNTIYF. The CDR3, as DNA: TGTGCCAGCAGCCCCAGCTCTGGAAACACCATATATTTT.